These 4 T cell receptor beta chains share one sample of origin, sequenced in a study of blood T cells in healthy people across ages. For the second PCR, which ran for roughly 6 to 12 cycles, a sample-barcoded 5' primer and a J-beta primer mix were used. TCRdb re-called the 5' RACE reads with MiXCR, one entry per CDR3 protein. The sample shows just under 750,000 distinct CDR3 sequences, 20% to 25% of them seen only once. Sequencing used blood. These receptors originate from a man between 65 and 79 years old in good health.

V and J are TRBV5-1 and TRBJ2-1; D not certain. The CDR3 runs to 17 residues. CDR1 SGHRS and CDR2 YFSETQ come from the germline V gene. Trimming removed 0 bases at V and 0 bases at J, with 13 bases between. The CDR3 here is CASSLGLVFFSYNEQFF. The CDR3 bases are TGCGCCAGCAGCTTGGGACTGGTTTTCTTCTCCTACAATGAGCAGTTCTTC.

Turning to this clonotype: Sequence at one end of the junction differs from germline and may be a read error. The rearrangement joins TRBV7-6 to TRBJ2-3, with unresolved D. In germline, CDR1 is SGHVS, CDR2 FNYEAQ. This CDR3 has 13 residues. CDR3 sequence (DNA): TGTGCCAGCAGCCCGCTTAGCACAGATACGCGGTATTTT. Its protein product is CASSPLSTDTRYF.

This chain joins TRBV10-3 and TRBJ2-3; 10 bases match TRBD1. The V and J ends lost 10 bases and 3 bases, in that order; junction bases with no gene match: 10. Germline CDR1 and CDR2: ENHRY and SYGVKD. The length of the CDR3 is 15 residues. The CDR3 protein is CASLDRGLSTDTQYF. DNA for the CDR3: TGTGCCAGCCTGGACAGGGGGTTGTCTACAGATACGCAGTATTTT.

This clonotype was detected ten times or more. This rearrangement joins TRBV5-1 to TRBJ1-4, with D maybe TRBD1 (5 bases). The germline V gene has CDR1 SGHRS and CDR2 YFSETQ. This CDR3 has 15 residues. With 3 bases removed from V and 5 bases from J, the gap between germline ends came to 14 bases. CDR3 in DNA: TGCGCCAGCAGCTCTTGGGGGGGAATGAATGAAAAACTGTTTTTT. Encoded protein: CASSSWGGMNEKLFF.